This T cell receptor beta chain was obtained from a study of blood T cell repertoires in COVID-19. Produced via immunoSEQ multiplex PCR; TCRdb's table is partial and in-frame only. In the table there are roughly 100,000 clones, nearly 90% of which are singletons. V shed 3 bases, J shed 4 bases, and the junction held 9 bases outside the gene matches. CDR1 is SGHRS, CDR2 YFSETQ, per germline. The CDR3 covers 16 residues. The clonotype comes from a man aged 50 to 59 with active COVID-19. The sequencing input was peripheral blood. This chain links TRBV5-1 with TRBJ2-1, with 8 bases identical to TRBD1. The CDR3 reads CASSSGQGASYNEQFF. The CDR3 DNA reads as TGCGCCAGCAGCTCAGGGCAGGGGGCATCTTACAATGAGCAGTTCTTC.